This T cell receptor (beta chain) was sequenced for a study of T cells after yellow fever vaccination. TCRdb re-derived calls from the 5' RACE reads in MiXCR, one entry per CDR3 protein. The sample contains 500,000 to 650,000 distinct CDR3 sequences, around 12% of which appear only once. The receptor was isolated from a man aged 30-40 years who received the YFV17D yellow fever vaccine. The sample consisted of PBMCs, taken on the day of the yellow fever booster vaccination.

The CDR3, as DNA: TGTGCCAGCAGTTTAGGACAGGGGCTAGGGGATGAGCAGTTCTTC. Amino acid sequence: CASSLGQGLGDEQFF. This sequence joins TRBV27 and TRBJ2-1, with 9 bases aligning to TRBD1. The ends lost 2 bases at V and 8 bases at J; junction bases unmatched: 7. There are 15 residues in the CDR3. Germline CDR1 reads MNHEY; CDR2 reads SMNVEV (reference sequence).